This TCR beta chain was identified in a study of radiotherapy plus CTLA-4 blockade in lung cancer. Study in general: Overall, approximately 19% of patients showed an objective response, while 31% attained disease control. Study observations and caveats: Reports identified early blood T cell clone dynamics, with interferon-beta, as the best response predictor.

Comments on this clone: Its target is not known.

The assay was immunoSEQ multiplex PCR, and TCRdb's table has in-frame clones only and misses some. The sample has 110,000 or so clones, roughly 80% seen once; the top ten hold approximately 4.7%. The source of this sequence is a human donor with non-small cell lung cancer who had a partial response to radiotherapy plus ipilimumab. This specimen consisted of peripheral blood, obtained from a patient treated with radiotherapy plus ipilimumab.

The CDR3 here is CASRRDRNSGNTIYF. The CDR3 DNA reads as TGTGCCAGCAGGAGGGACAGAAACTCTGGAAACACCATATATTTT. The V call is TRBV2, the J call TRBJ1-3; 7 bases agree with TRBD1. After removal of 6 bases from V and 0 bases from J, the junction contained 5 bases not matched to a gene. The CDR3 sequence is 15 residues long. Per the germline V gene, CDR1 is SNHLY and CDR2 is FYNNEI.